This is a list of T cell receptor beta chains from one sample in a study of T cell repertoires in cytomegalovirus infection. TCRdb redid the calling of the reads with MiXCR, one entry per CDR3 protein. This table holds some 270,000 distinct CDR3 sequences, about 17% found once. Sequenced: CD8+ T cells from PBMCs. The receptor source for this set is a human donor in good health (CMV status not recorded). Some clones in this sample may be carry-over from other donors' samples. The CDR3 runs from the conserved cysteine through the conserved F or W. D genes are given only for firm matches. Clone size is not always given. Where it is, it says once, few, many or a class for expanded clones.

clone size,V gene,D gene,J gene,CDR3 DNA,CDR3 protein
few,TRBV15,TRBD1,TRBJ1-5,TGTGCCACCAGCAGGGACAGGGGTAGCAATCAGCCCCAGCATTTT,CATSRDRGSNQPQHF
few,TRBV12-3/TRBV12-4,-,TRBJ2-7,TGTGCCAGCAGTTCGCGCTTCTACGAGCAGTACTTC,CASSSRFYEQYF
-,TRBV7-9,TRBD1,TRBJ2-7,TGTGCCAGCAGCGGGGGACAGGAAATCTCCTACGAGCAGTACTTC,CASSGGQEISYEQYF
many,TRBV7-2,TRBD2,TRBJ2-5,TGTGCCAGCAGCTTAGCCTTGAGTAGCGGGGGGCCTTGGGAGACCCAGTACTTC,CASSLALSSGGPWETQYF
many,TRBV7-9,-,TRBJ1-4,TGTGCCAGCAGCCCGTTGGGCGGGACAACTAATGAAAAACTGTTTTTT,CASSPLGGTTNEKLFF
few,TRBV7-9,-,TRBJ2-7,TGTGCCAGCAGCCCCGGGACTTTGACCTACGAGCAGTACTTC,CASSPGTLTYEQYF
many,TRBV6-1,TRBD1,TRBJ2-1,TGTGCCAGCAGTTCCGGGACAGGGGCCGATGAGCAGTTCTTC,CASSSGTGADEQFF
-,TRBV2,-,TRBJ2-2,TGTGCCAGCAGTGATGAAGAGGGGAACACCGGGGAGCTGTTTTTT,CASSDEEGNTGELFF
-,TRBV7-9,-,TRBJ1-1,TGTGCCAGCAGCACCGGACGGCGGGAAGCTTTCTTT,CASSTGRREAFF
few,TRBV5-4,-,TRBJ2-2,TGTGCCAGCAGACCCCCCTTCACCGGGGAGCTGTTTTTT,CASRPPFTGELFF
few,TRBV2,TRBD1,TRBJ2-3,TGTGCCAGCAGTGTCCAGACAGGGGACATCCTTCCAACCGACACAGATACGCAGTATTTT,CASSVQTGDILPTDTDTQYF
many,TRBV20-1,-,TRBJ2-3,TGCAGTGCTAGTTATCCTAGCACAGATACGCAGTATTTT,CSASYPSTDTQYF
many,TRBV7-2,-,TRBJ2-1,TGTGCCAGCAGCTTAGCCGGGAGAGGCAATGAGCAGTTCTTC,CASSLAGRGNEQFF
many,TRBV20-1,-,TRBJ1-1,TGCAGTGCTCAAAACTCCTACAGGGATTCCCAAGCTTTCTTT,CSAQNSYRDSQAFF
many,TRBV12-3/TRBV12-4,-,TRBJ1-2,TGTGCCAGCAGTCCTATGAGGCAGGAAGGTTTTGCCGGCTACACCTTC,CASSPMRQEGFAGYTF